The rows below give T cell receptor beta chains drawn from one sample of a study of blood T cell repertoires in COVID-19. TCRdb's table, derived via immunoSEQ multiplex PCR, lists solely in-frame clones and lacks some. The repertoire holds approximately 150,000 clones, with about four fifths as singletons. The sequenced sample was PBMCs or T cells enriched from blood (not recorded which). The receptors here all came from a man in his 60s who had recovered from COVID-19. Each CDR3 is given with its conserved first and last residue. The D gene is left open where the match is weak. Not all rows give a size; the values are once, few, many and, for expanded clones, a class.

j_call clone_size v_call d_call cdr3_aa cdr3_nt
TRBJ1-2 . TRBV5-1 . CASSLEDIDYGYTF TGCGCCAGCAGCTTGGAGGACATCGACTATGGCTACACCTTC
TRBJ2-1 few TRBV7-3 . CASSLTRMGGHEQFF TGTGCCAGCAGCTTAACTAGAATGGGGGGGCATGAGCAGTTCTTC
TRBJ2-1 once TRBV4-2 TRBD2 CASTPRPSGAHEQFF TGTGCCAGCACCCCCCGGCCTAGCGGAGCCCATGAGCAGTTCTTC
TRBJ1-1 . TRBV4-1 TRBD1 CASIGQGLDTEAFF TGCGCCAGCATTGGACAGGGTTTGGACACTGAAGCTTTCTTT
TRBJ2-3 once TRBV14 TRBD2 CATALAGPTDTQYF TGTGCCACAGCCTTAGCGGGGCCCACAGATACGCAGTATTTT
TRBJ1-2 . TRBV19 . CASKSPGSNYGYTF TGTGCCAGTAAGTCGCCAGGGTCGAACTATGGCTACACCTTC
TRBJ2-3 . TRBV10-3 TRBD1 CAISESGSGTGGMDTQYF TGTGCCATCAGTGAGTCGGGTTCCGGGACAGGCGGCATGGATACGCAGTATTTT
TRBJ2-2 . TRBV6-6 . CASSYDRSSGELFF TGTGCCAGCAGTTATGACAGGTCGTCCGGGGAGCTGTTTTTT
TRBJ1-5 . TRBV5-4 TRBD1 CASSSTGQGGNQPQHF TGTGCCAGCAGCTCAACTGGACAGGGCGGCAATCAGCCCCAGCATTTT
TRBJ1-4 . TRBV2 . CASGGLINEKLFF TGTGCCAGCGGGGGACTGATTAATGAAAAACTGTTTTTT
TRBJ1-2 . TRBV18 . CASSRGLGTDYGYTF TGTGCCAGCTCTCGGGGCTTAGGGACTGACTATGGCTACACCTTC
TRBJ1-5 . TRBV27 . CASSRTYSNQPQHF TGTGCCAGCAGCCGGACTTATAGCAATCAGCCCCAGCATTTT
TRBJ1-1 . TRBV20-1 . CRGGENTEAFF TGCAGGGGAGGGGAGAACACTGAAGCTTTCTTT
TRBJ2-1 . TRBV5-4 . CASSLAWQGGGNEQFF TGTGCCAGCAGCTTGGCCTGGCAGGGGGGTGGCAATGAGCAGTTCTTC
TRBJ2-5 . TRBV5-1 . CASSLGGSQETQYF TGCGCCAGCAGCTTGGGAGGTTCTCAAGAGACCCAGTACTTC
TRBJ1-5 . TRBV12-2 . CASRLAPPIPTGRYSNQPQHF TGTGCAAGTCGCTTAGCGCCACCAATTCCGACAGGACGGTATAGCAATCAGCCCCAGCATTTT
TRBJ1-5 . TRBV10-3 TRBD1 CAISADRENQPQHF TGTGCCATCAGTGCCGACAGGGAGAATCAGCCCCAGCATTTT
TRBJ1-5 . TRBV6-1 . CASSEGQGAQHF TGTGCCAGCAGTGAGGGGCAGGGCGCCCAGCATTTT
TRBJ2-7 . TRBV7-2 TRBD1 CASSGQGAYEQYF TGTGCCAGCAGCGGACAGGGGGCCTACGAGCAGTACTTC
TRBJ1-2 . TRBV28 . CATGQRNYGYTF TGTGCCACCGGACAGAGAAACTATGGCTACACCTTC
TRBJ2-3 . TRBV11-2 TRBD2 CASSLSPGGRTDTQYF TGTGCCAGCAGCTTATCCCCGGGAGGGCGCACAGATACGCAGTATTTT
TRBJ2-1 once TRBV27 TRBD2 CASSVSGSSYNEQFF TGTGCCAGCAGTGTTAGCGGGAGCTCCTACAATGAGCAGTTCTTC
TRBJ2-3 . TRBV7-2 TRBD2 CASSLMTSGGTDTQYF TGTGCCAGCAGCTTAATGACTAGCGGAGGCACAGATACGCAGTATTTT
TRBJ1-3 . TRBV30 . CAWSVDRGIDGYSGNTIYF TGTGCCTGGAGTGTTGACCGGGGGATAGACGGTTACTCTGGAAACACCATATATTTT
TRBJ2-5 . TRBV3-1/TRBV3-2 . CASSQDRRGGDQETQYF TGTGCCAGCAGCCAAGATCGGCGGGGTGGGGATCAAGAGACCCAGTACTTC
TRBJ1-2 . TRBV7-2 . CASSSDSKSYGYTF TGTGCCAGCAGCTCCGACAGTAAATCCTATGGCTACACCTTC
TRBJ2-7 medium-sized TRBV7-2 . CASSLRGLGLYEQYF TGTGCCAGCAGCTTAAGGGGGTTGGGTTTATACGAGCAGTACTTC
TRBJ1-3 . TRBV5-5 TRBD1 CASSADRVSVSGNTIYF TGTGCCAGCAGCGCGGACAGGGTATCTGTCTCTGGAAACACCATATATTTT